The clone carrying this TCR beta chain appeared a single time. The source of the sample is a study of T cells in tuberculosis. The data were produced by immunoSEQ multiplex PCR, yet TCRdb's version contains in-frame clones alone and is incomplete. Of 20,000 to 25,000 clones in the sample, roughly 92% were seen once. CDR1 is MNHNS, CDR2 SASEGT, per germline. J was trimmed by 6 bases and V by 5 bases; bases with no gene match: 4. The length of the CDR3 is 14 residues. Sequenced: PBMCs. The chain employs TRBV6-1 and TRBJ2-2, with 9 bases identical to TRBD1. This sequence was found in a donor between 10 and 35 years old with latent tuberculosis or without tuberculosis infection. Some clones in this sample may be carry-over from other donors' samples. In nucleotides, the CDR3 is TGTGCCAGCAGTCGGGACAGGGATTCCGGGGAGCTGTTTTTT. This translates into CASSRDRDSGELFF.